These T cell receptor beta chains were read from a single sample in a study of metastatic and nonmetastatic thyroid tumors. With MiXCR, TCRdb reprocessed the PCR reads. This table holds about 30,000 clones, approximately 25% found once. The specimen was blood. The receptors were sampled from a female donor with papillary thyroid cancer or a benign thyroid nodule (not recorded which). Some clones in this sample may be carry-over from other donors' samples. Each CDR3 is given with its conserved first and last residue. Fields, in order: V gene, clone size, J gene, D gene, CDR3 DNA, CDR3 protein. The D gene is left open where the match is weak. Where a row states a size, it is once, few, many or the class of an expanded clone; other rows omit it.

TRBV20-1	NA	TRBJ2-7	TRBD1	TGCATCAATTCCAGGGGGAGCGACGAGCAGTACTTC	CINSRGSDEQYF
TRBV4-1	many	TRBJ1-1	NA	TGCGCCAGCAGCCGTAGTTGGGGTGAAGCTTTCTTT	CASSRSWGEAFF
TRBV6-1	few	TRBJ2-1	NA	TGTGCCAGCAGTTGGCGGGACCCCCAGGATGAGCAGTTCTTC	CASSWRDPQDEQFF
TRBV4-1	NA	TRBJ1-4	NA	TGCGCCAGCAGCCAAGTTGCCTTGGCGGGTGAAAAACTGTTTTTT	CASSQVALAGEKLFF
TRBV6-2/TRBV6-3	many	TRBJ2-2	NA	TGTGCCAGCAGTCGCTTGACCCCGAGCGGGGAGCTGTTTTTT	CASSRLTPSGELFF
TRBV5-1	NA	TRBJ2-7	NA	TGCGCCAGCAGCTTGTCTGGGGACATTCCCTACGAGCAGTACTTC	CASSLSGDIPYEQYF
TRBV6-2/TRBV6-3	medium-sized	TRBJ2-1	TRBD1	TGTGCCAGCAGTTTTAGGGGGCTGAAATACAATGAGCAGTTCTTC	CASSFRGLKYNEQFF
TRBV2	medium-sized	TRBJ2-2	TRBD1	TGTGCCAGCGCGGGACAGGAGGGCACCGGGGAGCTGTTTTTT	CASAGQEGTGELFF
TRBV6-1	medium-sized	TRBJ2-7	NA	TGTGCCGCCGCCGCGGGGCTAGAGAACGAGCAGTACTTC	CAAAAGLENEQYF
TRBV11-2	NA	TRBJ2-2	NA	TGTGCCAGCAGCTTTCTAACCCAGGGCCGCGCGAACACCGGGGAGCTGTTTTTT	CASSFLTQGRANTGELFF
TRBV20-1	NA	TRBJ2-1	NA	TGCAGTGCTAGAGATGATTTTGGCGCTAGCCTCTACAATGAGCAGTTCTTC	CSARDDFGASLYNEQFF
TRBV5-1	many	TRBJ1-2	TRBD1	TGCGCCAGCAGCACCTTGCCAGGGGGCTTCGGCTACACCTTC	CASSTLPGGFGYTF
TRBV5-5	NA	TRBJ2-7	NA	TGTGCCAGCAGCTTGGGCAGGGTCCCCTACGAGCAGTACTTC	CASSLGRVPYEQYF
TRBV7-7	once	TRBJ2-7	NA	TGTGCTAGCTCGCAAGGACACTCAGGGGTGCAGTACTTC	CASSQGHSGVQYF
TRBV7-2	many	TRBJ1-4	NA	TGTGCCAGCAGCTTCTCGCGGGCGAATGAAAAACTGTTTTTT	CASSFSRANEKLFF
TRBV14	once	TRBJ2-2	TRBD1	TGTGCCAGCAGTCACCCCGACAGGGTCACCGGGGAGCTGTTTTTT	CASSHPDRVTGELFF
TRBV20-1	many	TRBJ2-5	NA	TGCAGTGCTAGAGGCGACGCCCCGGGGACCCAGTACTTC	CSARGDAPGTQYF
TRBV24-1	many	TRBJ2-2	TRBD1	TGTGCCACCAGTGGGGGACAGGGGAACACCGGGGAGCTGTTTTTT	CATSGGQGNTGELFF
TRBV6-1	medium-sized	TRBJ1-3	TRBD1	TGTGCCAGCACCCGGACAGGACTCTCTGGAAACACCATATATTTT	CASTRTGLSGNTIYF
TRBV27	NA	TRBJ2-1	NA	TGTGCCAGCAGGTCCGCGATGGCAATCTCCTACAATGAGCAGTTCTTC	CASRSAMAISYNEQFF
TRBV30	many	TRBJ2-3	TRBD2	TGTGCCTGTAGACTAGCGGGAAGGGGAGATACGCAGTATTTT	CACRLAGRGDTQYF
TRBV6-2/TRBV6-3	few	TRBJ1-5	TRBD1	TGTTCCAGCACCCCTACAGGGGTTGAGGGTCAGCCCCAGCATTTT	CSSTPTGVEGQPQHF
TRBV14	many	TRBJ2-7	TRBD1	TGTGCCAGCAGCCCCGACAGGGGGTTCTACGAGCAGTACTTC	CASSPDRGFYEQYF
TRBV30	many	TRBJ1-3	NA	TGTGCCTGGAGTCGCTTGGACAGTAATACTGGAAACACCATATATTTT	CAWSRLDSNTGNTIYF
TRBV4-1	many	TRBJ2-5	NA	TGCGCCAGCAGCCAAGAACCGGGACTGGGCCAAGAGACCCAGTACTTC	CASSQEPGLGQETQYF
TRBV20-1	many	TRBJ2-3	NA	TGCAGTGCCCCGGGTGGAGGGGTCACAGATACGCAGTATTTT	CSAPGGGVTDTQYF